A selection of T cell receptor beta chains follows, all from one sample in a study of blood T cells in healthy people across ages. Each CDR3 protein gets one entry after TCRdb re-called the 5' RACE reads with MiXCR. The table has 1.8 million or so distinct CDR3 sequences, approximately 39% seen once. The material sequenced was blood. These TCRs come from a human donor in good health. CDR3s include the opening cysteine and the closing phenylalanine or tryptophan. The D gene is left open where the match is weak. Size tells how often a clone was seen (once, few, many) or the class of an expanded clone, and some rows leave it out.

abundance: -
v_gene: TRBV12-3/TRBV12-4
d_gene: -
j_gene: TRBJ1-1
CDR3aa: CASRQAPGAAFF
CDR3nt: TGTGCCAGCAGGCAGGCTCCGGGGGCAGCTTTCTTT

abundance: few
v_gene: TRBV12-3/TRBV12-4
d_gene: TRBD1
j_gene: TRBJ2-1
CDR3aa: CASSSQGAKQFF
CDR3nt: TGTGCCAGCAGCTCACAGGGGGCGAAGCAGTTCTTC

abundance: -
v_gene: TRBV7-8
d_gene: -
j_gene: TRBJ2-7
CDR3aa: CASMGADLNVYEQYF
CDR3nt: TGTGCCAGCATGGGGGCCGATTTAAACGTCTACGAGCAGTACTTC

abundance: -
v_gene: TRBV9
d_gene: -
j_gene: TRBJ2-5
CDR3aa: CASSGVGQPLQETQYF
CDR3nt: TGTGCCAGCAGCGGGGTGGGTCAACCCCTCCAAGAGACCCAGTACTTC

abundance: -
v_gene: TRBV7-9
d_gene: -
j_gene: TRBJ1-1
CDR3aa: CASSIWDRPGAEAFF
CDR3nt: TGTGCCAGCAGCATCTGGGACCGACCGGGGGCTGAAGCTTTCTTT

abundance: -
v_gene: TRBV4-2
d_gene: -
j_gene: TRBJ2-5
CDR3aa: CASSQERNQETQYF
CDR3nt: TGTGCCAGCAGCCAAGAAAGAAACCAAGAGACCCAGTACTTC

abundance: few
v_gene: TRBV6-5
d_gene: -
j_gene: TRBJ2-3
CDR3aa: CASSYSGGVDTQYF
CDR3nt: TGTGCCAGCAGTTACTCGGGGGGAGTAGATACGCAGTATTTT

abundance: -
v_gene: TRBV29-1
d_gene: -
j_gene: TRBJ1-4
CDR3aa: CSVGQMGATNEKLFF
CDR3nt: TGCAGCGTGGGGCAAATGGGCGCAACTAATGAAAAACTGTTTTTT

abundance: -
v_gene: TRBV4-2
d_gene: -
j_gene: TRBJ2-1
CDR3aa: CASSQGRLAYNEQFF
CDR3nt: TGTGCCAGCAGCCAAGGGAGACTAGCCTACAATGAGCAGTTCTTC

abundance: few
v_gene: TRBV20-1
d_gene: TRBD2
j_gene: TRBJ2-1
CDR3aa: CSASPASGGDNEQFF
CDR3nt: TGCAGTGCAAGCCCAGCGAGCGGGGGGGACAATGAGCAGTTCTTC

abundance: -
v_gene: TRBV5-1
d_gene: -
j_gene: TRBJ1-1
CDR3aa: CASSLVAVGETEAFF
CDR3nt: TGCGCCAGCAGCTTGGTGGCGGTTGGGGAAACTGAAGCTTTCTTT

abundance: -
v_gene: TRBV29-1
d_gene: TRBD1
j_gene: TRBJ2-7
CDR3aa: CSVGSTGGNEQYF
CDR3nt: TGCAGCGTTGGATCGACAGGGGGCAACGAGCAGTACTTC

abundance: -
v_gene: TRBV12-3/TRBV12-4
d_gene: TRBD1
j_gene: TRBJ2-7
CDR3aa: CASSLMRTGGFDEQYF
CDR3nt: TGTGCCAGCAGCCTTATGCGGACAGGGGGGTTCGACGAGCAGTACTTC

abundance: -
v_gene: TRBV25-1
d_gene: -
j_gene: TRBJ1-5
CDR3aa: CASSEWAVNQPQHF
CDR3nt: TGTGCCAGCAGTGAATGGGCAGTTAATCAGCCCCAGCATTTT

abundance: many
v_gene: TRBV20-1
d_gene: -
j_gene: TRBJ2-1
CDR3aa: CSVITGTWGNEQFF
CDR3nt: TGCAGTGTCATAACCGGGACATGGGGCAATGAGCAGTTCTTC

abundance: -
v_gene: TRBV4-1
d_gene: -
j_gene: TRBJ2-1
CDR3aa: CASSQDSPPNEQFF
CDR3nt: TGCGCCAGCAGCCAGGACTCCCCTCCCAATGAGCAGTTCTTC

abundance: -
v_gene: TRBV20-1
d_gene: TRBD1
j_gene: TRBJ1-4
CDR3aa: CSARVWGQSTGGTNEKLFF
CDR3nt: TGCAGTGCTAGAGTTTGGGGACAGAGTACAGGAGGAACTAATGAAAAACTGTTTTTT

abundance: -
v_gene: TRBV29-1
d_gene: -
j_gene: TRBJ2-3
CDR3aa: CSVDGGTSTDTQYF
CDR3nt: TGCAGCGTTGACGGCGGAACTAGCACAGATACGCAGTATTTT

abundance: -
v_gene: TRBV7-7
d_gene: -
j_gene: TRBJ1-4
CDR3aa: CASSQGGIIGEKLFF
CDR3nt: TGTGCCAGCAGCCAGGGCGGAATTATAGGGGAAAAACTGTTTTTT

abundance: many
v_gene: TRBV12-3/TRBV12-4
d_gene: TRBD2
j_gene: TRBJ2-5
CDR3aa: CASSLSSGGETQYF
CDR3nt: TGTGCCAGCAGCTTGAGTAGCGGGGGGGAGACCCAGTACTTC

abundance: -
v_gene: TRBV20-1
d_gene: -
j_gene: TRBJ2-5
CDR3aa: CSARDLRQQETQYF
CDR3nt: TGCAGTGCTAGAGATCTCAGACAGCAAGAGACCCAGTACTTC

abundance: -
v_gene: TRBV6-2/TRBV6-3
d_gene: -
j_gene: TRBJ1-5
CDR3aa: CVSSSLGPPTGQPQHF
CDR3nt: TGTGTCAGCAGTTCCCTCGGACCCCCGACGGGTCAGCCCCAGCATTTT

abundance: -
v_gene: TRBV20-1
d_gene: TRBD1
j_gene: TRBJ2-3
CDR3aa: CSAKNRGRIDTQYF
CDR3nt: TGCAGTGCTAAGAACAGGGGGCGAATAGATACGCAGTATTTT

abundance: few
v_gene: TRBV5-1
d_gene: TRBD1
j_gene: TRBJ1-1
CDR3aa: CASSVQTGGNEAFF
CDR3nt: TGCGCCAGCAGCGTTCAGACAGGGGGTAATGAAGCTTTCTTT

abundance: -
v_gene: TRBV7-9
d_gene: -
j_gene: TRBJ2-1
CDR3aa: CASSYPDPGGGRDNEQFF
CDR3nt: TGTGCCAGCAGCTACCCAGACCCCGGGGGCGGGCGAGACAATGAGCAGTTCTTC

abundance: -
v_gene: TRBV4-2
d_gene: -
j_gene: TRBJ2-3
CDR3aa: CASSQGLAGANTQYF
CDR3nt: TGTGCCAGCAGCCAAGGTCTCGCGGGGGCAAATACGCAGTATTTT